What follows are 30 T cell receptor beta chains derived from one specimen sequenced in a study of shared clonotypes between healthy human individuals. TCRdb's table, derived via immunoSEQ multiplex PCR, lists solely in-frame clones and lacks some. The table has hundreds of thousands of clones, more than 70% seen once. The specimen was memory CD4+ T cells sorted from blood. Subset here: CD45RA-negative fraction. The receptors shown here come from a woman aged 25-40 years in good health.

The chain is built from TRBV18 and TRBJ2-3, with D possibly being TRBD1 (6 bases). Trimming pared 4 bases from V and 3 bases from J, leaving 14 bases between. CDR3 length: 15 residues. CDR1 and CDR2 from the germline V gene are KGHSH and LQKENI. The CDR3 region is CASSRSRGTTDTQYF. In DNA, the CDR3 is TGTGCCAGCTCACGCTCCAGGGGAACTACAGATACGCAGTATTTT.

This chain joins TRBV9 and TRBJ1-1; TRBD1 might be the D (5 bases). Per germline, CDR1 SGDLS and CDR2 YYNGEE. This CDR3 is built from 15 residues. Trimming cost V 2 bases and J 4 bases, with 15 bases left between them. The CDR3 nucleotides are TGTGCCAGCAGCGTGGACGGGGCTCTGGGCACTGAAGCTTTCTTT. It translates to CASSVDGALGTEAFF.

This sequence joins TRBV9 and TRBJ2-5; D remains unclear. The J call could be wrong; TRBJ2-7 is a better fit for the DNA end. This CDR3 has 11 amino acids. Germline CDR1 SGDLS, CDR2 YYNGEE. This CDR3 reads CASSPTDEQYF. The CDR3 coding sequence is TGTGCCAGCAGCCCCACGGACGAGCAGTACTTC.

V is TRBV7-2 and J is TRBJ1-2; D is ambiguous. This CDR3 is built from 16 residues. V lost 2 bases and J 2 bases, leaving 15 bases between the germline ends. From germline, CDR1 is SGHTA and CDR2 FQGNSA. CDR3 in amino acids: CASSLSPGRINYGYTF. In DNA, the CDR3 is TGTGCCAGCAGCTTATCCCCCGGACGCATAAACTATGGCTACACCTTC.

J is TRBJ1-3 and V is TRBV9; TRBD1 might be the D (5 bases). The CDR3 consists of 16 residues. Trimming took 3 bases from V and 4 from J, leaving 17 bases between them. The V gene's germline CDR1 is SGDLS and CDR2 YYNGEE. CDR3 sequence: CASSGGPPRLGNTIYF. The CDR3 DNA sequence: TGTGCCAGCAGCGGGGGCCCTCCAAGGCTCGGAAACACCATATATTTT.

This clone was detected a few times. The chain has TRBV6-5 and TRBJ1-4; maybe TRBD1 (5 bases). The V gene lost 7 bases and the J gene lost 7 bases, with 13 bases spanning the gap. The CDR3 totals 13 residues. The germline V gene has CDR1 MNHEY and CDR2 SVGAGI. CDR3 nucleotides: TGTGCCAGCATGGGGCAGGGAGTTGAAAAACTGTTTTTT. Translated, it gives CASMGQGVEKLFF.

The J gene is TRBJ2-4, the V gene TRBV4-1; 13 bases line up with TRBD2. V gave up 2 bases and J gave up 4 bases; unmatched junction bases: 5. CDR3 length: 17 amino acids. Germline CDR1 reads MGHRA; CDR2 reads YSYEKL. The CDR3 region is CASSQPGLAGEKNIQYF. The DNA for the CDR3 is TGCGCCAGCAGCCAACCCGGACTAGCGGGGGAAAAAAACATTCAGTACTTC.

This chain connects TRBV5-1 to TRBJ2-1, with TRBD2 identical over 9 bases. J gave up 3 bases and V 2 bases, and 3 bases lay outside the gene matches. From germline, CDR1 is SGHRS and CDR2 YFSETQ. There are 15 residues in the CDR3. CDR3 nucleotides: TGCGCCAGCAGCTTCTCTAGCGGGATCTACAATGAGCAGTTCTTC. Its translation is CASSFSSGIYNEQFF.

The chain employs TRBV5-1 and TRBJ2-3, with 7 nucleotides matching TRBD1. The CDR3 loop spans 15 amino acids. Trimming removed 1 base from V and 3 bases from J; junction bases left unmatched: 5. Germline V gene data show CDR1 as SGHRS and CDR2 as YFSETQ. The CDR3 DNA is TGCGCCAGCAGCTTGTGGCAGGGGGAAACAGATACGCAGTATTTT. Amino acid sequence: CASSLWQGETDTQYF.

J is TRBJ2-1 and V is TRBV4-2, with 7 positions matching TRBD2. This CDR3 contains 16 residues. Per the germline V gene, CDR1 is LGHNA and CDR2 is YNFKEQ. V shed 1 base and J 2 bases; nucleotides not matched to a gene: 5. CDR3 region: CASSQGAGRTYNEQFF. The CDR3 DNA reads TGTGCCAGCAGCCAAGGAGCGGGACGAACCTACAATGAGCAGTTCTTC.

This clone was found a few times. This chain joins TRBV6-5 and TRBJ2-7; no definite D call. Germline CDR1 MNHEY, CDR2 SVGAGI. The V and J ends lost 8 bases and 6 bases respectively, with 17 bases between them. The CDR3 covers 13 residues. The CDR3 loop reads CASYGSLGAEQYF. The CDR3 region has the DNA TGTGCCAGCTACGGGTCCCTCGGCGCCGAGCAGTACTTC.

This clone was seen ten or more times. At the DNA level, this CDR3 is encoded by other sequences in the same sample as well. This CDR3 is CSVQGNTEAFF. In DNA form, the CDR3 reads TGCAGCGTTCAGGGGAACACTGAAGCTTTCTTT. V is TRBV29-1 and J is TRBJ1-1; D is possibly TRBD1 (5 bases). This CDR3 comprises 11 residues. Per the germline V gene, CDR1 is SQVTM and CDR2 is ANQGSEA. Trimming stripped 5 bases from V and 1 base from J, with 5 bases between.

The chain couples TRBV30 to TRBJ2-3, with 13 positions matching TRBD2. The CDR3 length is 19 residues. Losses at the gene ends were 0 bases for V and 0 bases for J; bases not matched to a gene: 9. CDR1 and CDR2 (germline): GTSNPN, SVGIG (reference sequence). The CDR3 sequence: CAWSVLAGGPHRSTDTQYF. As DNA, the CDR3 is TGTGCCTGGAGTGTACTAGCGGGAGGGCCGCACCGTAGCACAGATACGCAGTATTTT.

This clone was observed a few times. The V and J genes are TRBV6-5 and TRBJ1-4; no firm D call. This CDR3 spans 14 amino acids. CDR1 and CDR2 from the germline V gene are MNHEY and SVGAGI. With 4 bases removed from V and 4 bases from J, the gap between germline ends came to 10 bases. As DNA, the CDR3 is TGTGCCAGCAGTTTTGGGCAGGTTAATGAAAAACTGTTTTTT. Encoded protein: CASSFGQVNEKLFF.

The chain couples TRBV18 to TRBJ2-7, with D tentatively TRBD2 (6 bases). The germline CDR1 and CDR2 sequences are KGHSH and LQKENI. This CDR3 is built from 14 residues. Trimming cost V 6 bases and J 5 bases, with 17 bases left between them. Here the CDR3 DNA reads TGTGCCAGCTCTCTCCGGGGGAGTTTCGACGAGCAGTACTTC. Amino acid sequence: CASSLRGSFDEQYF. The variable domain in full, with the rest retrieved from reference TRBV18 and TRBJ2-7, is NAGVMQNPRHLVRRRGQEARLRCSPMKGHSHVYWYRQLPEEGLKFMVYLQKENIIDESGMPKERFSAEFPKEGPSILRIQQVVRGDSAAYFCASSLRGSFDEQYFGPGTRLTVT.

The rearrangement links TRBV9 to TRBJ2-3; D gene ambiguous. CDR1 and CDR2 (germline): SGDLS, YYNGEE. Trimming pared 0 bases from V and 5 bases from J, leaving 4 bases between. The CDR3 is made up of 12 amino acids. CDR3 nucleotide sequence: TGTGCCAGCAGCGTAGTGGAAGATACGCAGTATTTT. It yields the protein CASSVVEDTQYF.

The chain employs TRBV27 and TRBJ2-4; D remains unclear. V was clipped by 4 bases and J by 0 bases, with 7 bases between them. The CDR3 consists of 14 residues. From germline, CDR1 is MNHEY and CDR2 SMNVEV (reference sequence). The chain's CDR3 is CASSSSIAKNIQYF. The DNA of the CDR3 is TGTGCCAGCAGTTCGTCTATAGCCAAAAACATTCAGTACTTC.

Only a few counts were recorded for this clone. The V call is TRBV18, the J call TRBJ1-3; D gene ambiguous. V shed 3 bases and J shed 0 bases, with 12 bases lying between them. Germline CDR1 reads KGHSH; CDR2 reads LQKENI. The CDR3 runs 16 residues. The CDR3 DNA is TGTGCCAGCTCACCGGACGGATTGTACTCTGGAAACACCATATATTTT. It codes for CASSPDGLYSGNTIYF.

The rearrangement links TRBV7-7 to TRBJ2-5; TRBD1 or TRBD2 may be the D gene (5 bases each). V lost 7 bases and J 5 bases, leaving 11 bases between the germline ends. Germline V gene data show CDR1 as SSHAT and CDR2 as FNYEAQ (reference sequence). This CDR3 contains 12 residues. CDR3 protein: CASMGEGETQYF. As DNA, the CDR3 is TGTGCCAGCATGGGGGAAGGGGAGACCCAGTACTTC.

The gene calls are TRBV7-2 and TRBJ2-7; a possible D gene is TRBD1 (5 bases). V lost 1 base, J lost 0 bases, and 7 bases lay in between. Germline V gene data show CDR1 as SGHTA and CDR2 as FQGNSA. The CDR3 covers 14 residues. The CDR3, as DNA: TGTGCCAGCAGCTTAGTTGACAGCTCCTACGAGCAGTACTTC. Its protein is CASSLVDSSYEQYF.

The chain joins TRBV6-6 to TRBJ1-5; D gene unclear. The CDR3 sequence is 12 residues long. From germline, CDR1 is MNHNY and CDR2 SVGAGI (reference sequence). Trimming took off 2 bases at V and 5 bases at J, with 4 bases between the two ends. This CDR3 reads CASSYEDQPQHF. The CDR3 DNA is TGTGCCAGCAGTTACGAGGATCAGCCCCAGCATTTT.

The rearrangement uses TRBV6-4 and TRBJ2-2; TRBD1 is a possible D gene (5 bases). Germline V CDR1 and CDR2: MRHNA, SNTAGT. V was shortened by 0 bases and J by 5 bases, with 7 bases between the two germline ends. The CDR3 spans 14 residues. The CDR3 loop is CASSDSSGTGELFF. The CDR3 DNA is TGTGCCAGCAGTGACTCGTCAGGGACCGGGGAGCTGTTTTTT.

This clone was seen a handful of times. The chain recombines TRBV5-1 with TRBJ2-1, with D maybe TRBD2 (6 bases). Germline CDR1 and CDR2: SGHRS and YFSETQ. V lost 2 bases and J lost 0, with 9 bases in between. CDR3 size: 15 residues. The CDR3 nucleotides are TGCGCCAGCAGCTTTAGCGGAGACTCCTACAATGAGCAGTTCTTC. Protein: CASSFSGDSYNEQFF. Filled out from reference TRBV5-1 and TRBJ2-1, the complete variable domain reads KAGVTQTPRYLIKTRGQQVTLSCSPISGHRSVSWYQQTPGQGLQFLFEYFSETQRNKGNFPGRFSGRQFSNSRSEMNVSTLELGDSALYLCASSFSGDSYNEQFFGPGTRLTVL.

CDR3 amino acids: CATSRKRRGGTGELFF. DNA for the CDR3: TGTGCCACCAGCCGAAAGCGGCGAGGGGGCACCGGGGAGCTGTTTTTT. The chain couples TRBV15 to TRBJ2-2; perhaps TRBD1 as D (6 bases). The CDR3 runs to 16 residues. Germline CDR1 and CDR2: LNHNV and YYDKDF (reference sequence). The V end lost 5 bases, the J end lost 4 bases, and 17 bases lay between the germline ends.

The chain has TRBV30 and TRBJ2-5; D not certain. The V and J ends lost 0 bases and 5 bases respectively, with 10 bases between them. Germline lookup yields CDR1 GTSNPN and CDR2 SVGIG (reference sequence). There are 13 residues in the CDR3. CDR3 nucleotides: TGTGCCTGGAGTGTACTATGGAAGGAGACCCAGTACTTC. It specifies CAWSVLWKETQYF.

The chain couples TRBV5-6 to TRBJ2-2, with TRBD1 identical over 7 bases. Germline lookup yields CDR1 SGHDT and CDR2 YYEEEE. CDR3 length equals 13 residues. V lost 5 bases and J lost 6; bases outside the gene matches: 4. CDR3 DNA: TGTGCCAGCAGTCGTGACAGGGCCGGGGAGCTGTTTTTT. Protein sequence: CASSRDRAGELFF.

The V gene is TRBV28, the J gene TRBJ1-5; D uncertain. Per germline, CDR1 MDHEN and CDR2 SYDVKM. The CDR3 sequence is 17 residues long. V was trimmed by 6 bases and J by 4 bases, leaving 22 bases between them. The CDR3, as DNA: TGTGCCAGCAGCCTCCTGGCTACGCTGCAAGGAAATCAGCCCCAGCATTTT. This translates into CASSLLATLQGNQPQHF. Full variable domain (remainder filled in from reference TRBV28 and TRBJ1-5): DVKVTQSSRYLVKRTGEKVFLECVQDMDHENMFWYRQDPGLGLRLIYFSYDVKMKEKGDIPEGYSVSREKKERFSLILESASTNQTSMYLCASSLLATLQGNQPQHFGDGTRLSIL.

The chain combines TRBV5-1 with TRBJ2-5; D may be TRBD1 or TRBD2 (6 bases each). Germline V gene data show CDR1 as SGHRS and CDR2 as YFSETQ. Trimming pared 0 bases from V and 5 bases from J, leaving 11 bases between. This CDR3 comprises 14 residues. The CDR3 region has the DNA TGCGCCAGCAGCTTGGGGATCGGGGGCGAGACCCAGTACTTC. Encoded protein: CASSLGIGGETQYF.

This clone has just one count. V gene TRBV2 combines with J gene TRBJ1-4; 11 nucleotides align to TRBD1. This CDR3 is 14 amino acids long. The germline V gene encodes CDR1 SNHLY and CDR2 FYNNEI. The ends lost 7 bases at V and 8 bases at J; junction bases unmatched: 6. CDR3 residues: CASKWTGGKEKLFF. As DNA, the CDR3 is TGTGCCAGCAAGTGGACAGGGGGCAAAGAAAAACTGTTTTTT. Drawing the rest from reference TRBV2 and TRBJ1-4, the complete variable domain is EPEVTQTPSHQVTQMGQEVILRCVPISNHLYFYWYRQILGQKVEFLVSFYNNEISEKSEIFDDQFSVERPDGSNFTLKIRSTKLEDSAMYFCASKWTGGKEKLFFGSGTQLSVL.

This clone has only one observation. The chain combines TRBV5-1 with TRBJ2-3; D might be TRBD2 (6 bases). This CDR3 is built from 15 residues. Trimming stripped 1 base from V and 6 bases from J, with 15 bases between. The V gene's germline CDR1 is SGHRS and CDR2 YFSETQ. CDR3 in amino acids: CASSLLGRASDTQYF. The CDR3 region has the DNA TGCGCCAGCAGCTTGCTCGGGAGAGCCTCCGATACGCAGTATTTT.